The 15 T cell receptor beta chains listed next were all sequenced from one sample in a study of shared clonotypes between healthy human individuals (TCRdb year 2020). The library came from the immunoSEQ multiplex PCR assay. TCRdb stores this immuneACCESS table with in-frame sequences only. Part of the clones is absent; in the studies checked, under half of the shortfall reflects unresolved V genes, and no reason is known for the rest. This sample has 550,000 to 800,000 clones in its table, and about 74% of those were observed once. Together, the top ten hold about 1.8% of the sample. Sequenced: memory CD4+ T cells sorted from blood. The sample's cell subset or site label is to be understood as: CD45RA-negative fraction. The source is a woman aged 25 to 39 in good health.

The V gene is TRBV11-2, the J gene TRBJ2-7; D assignment may be TRBD1 or TRBD2 (6 bases each). The CDR3 sequence is 16 residues long. The germline CDR1 and CDR2 sequences are SGHAT and FQNNGV. V shed 5 bases and J shed 0 bases, with 17 bases lying between them. CDR3 DNA: TGTGCCAGCAGCCTGATCGATTGGGGGGCCTCCTACGAGCAGTACTTC. Its protein product is CASSLIDWGASYEQYF. Full variable domain (rest looked up from reference TRBV11-2 and TRBJ2-7): EAGVAQSPRYKIIEKRQSVAFWCNPISGHATLYWYQQILGQGPKLLIQFQNNGVVDDSQLPKDRFSAERLKGVDSTLKIQPAKLEDSAVYLCASSLIDWGASYEQYFGPGTRLTVT.

This clone was recorded a few times. The chain employs TRBV25-1 and TRBJ2-7; D remains ambiguous. Germline CDR1 MGHDK, CDR2 SYGVNS. V lost 4 bases and J 0 bases, leaving 7 bases between the germline ends. This CDR3 comprises 13 residues. CDR3 sequence: CASSAGSSYEQYF. The CDR3 DNA reads as TGTGCCAGCAGTGCTGGAAGCTCCTACGAGCAGTACTTC.

This clone was observed once. The chain has TRBV6-6 and TRBJ1-1; D possibly corresponds to TRBD1 (5 bases). V lost 5 bases and J lost 4, with 14 bases in between. The germline gives CDR1 MNHNY, CDR2 SVGAGI (reference sequence). The CDR3 length is 14 residues. DNA of the CDR3: TGTGCCAGCAGTAGCACAGGTCTGGTCACTGAAGCTTTCTTT. It codes for CASSSTGLVTEAFF.

A single count supports this clone. The chain employs TRBV19 and TRBJ2-4, with D unclear. Looked up from germline, CDR1 is LNHDA and CDR2 is SQIVND (reference sequence). V was pared by 2 bases and J by 9 bases, with 8 bases between. The length of the CDR3 is 12 residues. In DNA, the CDR3 is TGTGCCAGTAGTATACAGAATTCCATTCAGTACTTC. Protein product: CASSIQNSIQYF.

The chain couples TRBV19 to TRBJ2-3; TRBD2 agrees at 12 bases. Looked up from germline, CDR1 is LNHDA and CDR2 is SQIVND (reference sequence). This CDR3 has 16 amino acids. V shed 3 bases, J shed 5 bases, and the junction held 6 bases outside the gene matches. In DNA, the CDR3 is TGTGCCAGTAGTATGGAACTAGCGGGAGGAGTAGATACGCAGTATTTT. Encoded protein: CASSMELAGGVDTQYF.

This chain joins TRBV7-9 and TRBJ2-7, with D maybe TRBD2 (6 bases). Germline V gene data show CDR1 as SEHNR and CDR2 as FQNEAQ (reference sequence). Trimming left V 0 bases short and J 6 bases short, with 15 bases between. This CDR3 has 15 residues. CDR3 region: CASSLAGGTSVEQYF. In nucleotides, the CDR3 is TGTGCCAGCAGCTTAGCGGGCGGGACCTCTGTCGAGCAGTACTTC.

V gene TRBV5-6 combines with J gene TRBJ2-7; 7 bases align to TRBD1. CDR3 length: 12 amino acids. CDR1 is SGHDT, CDR2 YYEEEE, per germline. V gave up 2 bases and J gave up 5 bases; unmatched junction bases: 1. Written as DNA, the CDR3 is TGTGCCAGCAGCTTAAGGGGGCACGAGCAGTACTTC. Its translation is CASSLRGHEQYF.

The rearrangement uses TRBV5-1 and TRBJ1-2; D is perhaps TRBD1 (5 bases). The V and J ends lost 0 bases and 1 base respectively, with 13 bases between them. The CDR3 runs 16 residues. Germline lookup yields CDR1 SGHRS and CDR2 YFSETQ. The CDR3: CASSLASGTSNYGYTF. The CDR3 DNA sequence: TGCGCCAGCAGCTTGGCCTCCGGGACGAGTAACTATGGCTACACCTTC. The full variable domain, with the rest looked up from reference TRBV5-1 and TRBJ1-2, is KAGVTQTPRYLIKTRGQQVTLSCSPISGHRSVSWYQQTPGQGLQFLFEYFSETQRNKGNFPGRFSGRQFSNSRSEMNVSTLELGDSALYLCASSLASGTSNYGYTFGSGTRLTVV.

This clone was counted at least ten times. The chain recombines TRBV7-2 with TRBJ1-2, with TRBD1 identical over 7 bases. This CDR3 spans 13 amino acids. CDR1 is SGHTA and CDR2 is FQGNSA in the germline V gene. The V gene end was trimmed by 6 bases and the J gene end by 4 bases; junction bases not matched to a gene: 5. The CDR3 region is CASRSDRAYGYTF. DNA for the CDR3: TGTGCCAGCAGGTCAGACAGGGCCTATGGCTACACCTTC. Combining the CDR3 with reference TRBV7-2 and TRBJ1-2 gives the whole variable domain GAGVSQSPSNKVTEKGKDVELRCDPISGHTALYWYRQSLGQGLEFLIYFQGNSAPDKSGLPSDRFSAERTGGSVSTLTIQRTQQEDSAVYLCASRSDRAYGYTFGSGTRLTVV.

The rearrangement links TRBV30 to TRBJ2-7, with D possibly matching TRBD2 (6 bases). The CDR3 contains 13 residues. Germline V gene lookup returns CDR1 GTSNPN and CDR2 SVGIG (reference sequence). The ends were cut back, 4 bases at V and 4 bases at J, with 14 bases in the middle. The CDR3 region is CAWTTGVGYEQYF. CDR3 coding DNA: TGTGCCTGGACCACGGGGGTTGGTTACGAGCAGTACTTC.

This clone was detected a few times. The sample contains more than one DNA sequence encoding this CDR3. This chain's CDR3 is CASSLGDRDTGEQFF. The CDR3 nucleotides read TGCGCCAGCAGCTTGGGGGACAGGGACACAGGTGAGCAGTTCTTC. The chain is built from TRBV5-1 and TRBJ2-1; TRBD1 matches 9 bases. CDR1 is SGHRS and CDR2 is YFSETQ in the germline V gene. V shed 0 bases and J 9 bases; nucleotides not matched to a gene: 7. The CDR3 runs to 15 residues.

In its sample, this clone was seen many times. V usage is TRBV19 and J usage is TRBJ2-1, with 10 bases identical to TRBD1. Per germline, CDR1 LNHDA and CDR2 SQIVND (reference sequence). This CDR3 has 15 amino acids. With V trimmed by 6 bases and J by 3 bases, 5 bases remained unmatched. The CDR3 nucleotides read TGTGCCAGTAGAGAGGACAGGGGGGACTACAATGAGCAGTTCTTC. Encoded protein: CASREDRGDYNEQFF.

A few counts support this clone. The J gene is TRBJ2-7, the V gene TRBV6-1; TRBD1 aligns across 9 bases. With 10 bases clipped from V and 4 bases from J, the junction kept 11 bases outside the gene matches. Germline V gives CDR1 MNHNS, CDR2 SASEGT. This CDR3 region has 14 residues. The CDR3: CATNLGQGRYEQYF. The CDR3 nucleotides are TGTGCCACCAACCTAGGACAGGGGAGGTACGAGCAGTACTTC.

As to this clone: Other nucleotide sequences in the sample specify the same CDR3. V is TRBV5-1 and J is TRBJ2-1; D is possibly TRBD2 (6 bases). CDR1 and CDR2 from the germline V gene are SGHRS and YFSETQ. The CDR3 runs 15 residues. The V and J ends lost 2 bases and 1 base respectively, with 10 bases between them. The DNA of the CDR3 is TGCGCCAGCAGCTTTTCTAGCGCTTCCTACAATGAGCAGTTCTTC. This encodes CASSFSSASYNEQFF.

The chain joins TRBV29-1 to TRBJ1-2, with TRBD1 as a possible D gene (6 bases). CDR1 is SQVTM, CDR2 ANQGSEA, per germline. This CDR3 has 10 residues. The V end lost 5 bases, the J end lost 8 bases, and 9 bases lay between the germline ends. DNA for the CDR3: TGCAGCGTTCGGACAGAAGGCTACACCTTC. Its translation: CSVRTEGYTF.